This TCR beta chain was sequenced during a study of cytomegalovirus exposure and HLA in healthy donors. Study background: Drawn from HLA-typed donors, about 85 million unique TCRs were held in an early data release.

In the case of this clone: As yet, its antigen is unknown.

Study conclusions and caveats: The authors later found HLA-associated TCR beta chains more clonally expanded than equally common others.

Primers included in the PCR were 60 Vbeta and 13 Jbeta primers. Sequencing was performed with immunoSEQ multiplex PCR; in TCRdb, only in-frame clones are kept and a portion is missing. Of 80,000 to 100,000 clones in the sample, over 80% were seen once. The CDR3 sequence is 11 residues long. CDR1 SGHNT and CDR2 YYREEE come from the germline V gene (reference sequence). Between the trimmed V and J ends, which lost 5 bases and 9 bases, there was a span of 9 bases. This receptor was taken from a female donor in good health and CMV-seropositive. V and J are TRBV5-4 and TRBJ2-1; D is undetermined. Sequencing was done on a sample of PBMCs. This CDR3 is CASRSLGEQFF. The CDR3 coding sequence is TGTGCCAGCAGGTCCCTCGGTGAGCAGTTCTTC.